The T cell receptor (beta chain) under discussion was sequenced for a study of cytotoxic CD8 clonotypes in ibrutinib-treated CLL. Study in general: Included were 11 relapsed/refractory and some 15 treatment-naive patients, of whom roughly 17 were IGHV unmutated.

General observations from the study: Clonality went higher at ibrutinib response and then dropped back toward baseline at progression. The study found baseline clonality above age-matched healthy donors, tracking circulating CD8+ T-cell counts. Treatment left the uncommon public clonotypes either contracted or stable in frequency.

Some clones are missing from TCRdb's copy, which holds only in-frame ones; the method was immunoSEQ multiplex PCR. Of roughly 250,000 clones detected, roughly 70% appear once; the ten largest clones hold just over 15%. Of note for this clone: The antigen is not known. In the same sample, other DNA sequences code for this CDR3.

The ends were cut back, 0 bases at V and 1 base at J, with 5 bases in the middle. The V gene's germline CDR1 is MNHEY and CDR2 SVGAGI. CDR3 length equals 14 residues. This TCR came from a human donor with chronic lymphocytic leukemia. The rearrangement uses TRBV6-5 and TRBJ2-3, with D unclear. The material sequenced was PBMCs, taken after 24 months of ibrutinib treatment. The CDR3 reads CASSYSGGTDTQYF. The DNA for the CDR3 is TGTGCCAGCAGTTACTCTGGCGGCACAGATACGCAGTATTTT.